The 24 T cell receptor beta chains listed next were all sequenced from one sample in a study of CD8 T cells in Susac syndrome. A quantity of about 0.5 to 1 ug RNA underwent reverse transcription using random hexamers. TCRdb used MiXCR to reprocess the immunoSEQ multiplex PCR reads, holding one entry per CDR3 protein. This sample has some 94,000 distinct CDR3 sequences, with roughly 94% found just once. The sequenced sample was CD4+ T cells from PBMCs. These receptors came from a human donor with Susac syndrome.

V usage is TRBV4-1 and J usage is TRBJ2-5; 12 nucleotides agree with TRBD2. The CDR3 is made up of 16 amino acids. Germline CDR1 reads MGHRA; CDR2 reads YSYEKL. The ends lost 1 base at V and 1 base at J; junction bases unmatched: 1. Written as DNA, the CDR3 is TGCGCCAGCAGCCAAGTGGGACTAGCGGGCCAAGAGACCCAGTACTTC. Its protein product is CASSQVGLAGQETQYF.

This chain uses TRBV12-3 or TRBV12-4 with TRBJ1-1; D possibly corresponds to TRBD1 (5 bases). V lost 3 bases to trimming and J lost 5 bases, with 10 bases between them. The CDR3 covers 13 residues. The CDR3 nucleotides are TGTGCCAGCAGTTTCCGTGGGGGAACTGAAGCTTTCTTT. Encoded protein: CASSFRGGTEAFF.

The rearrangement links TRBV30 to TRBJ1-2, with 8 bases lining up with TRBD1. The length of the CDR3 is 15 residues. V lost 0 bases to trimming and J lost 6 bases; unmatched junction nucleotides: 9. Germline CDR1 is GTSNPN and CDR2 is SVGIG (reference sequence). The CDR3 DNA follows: TGTGCCTGGAGTGTACTGGCGGACAGGGCGAATGGCTACACCTTC. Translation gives CAWSVLADRANGYTF.

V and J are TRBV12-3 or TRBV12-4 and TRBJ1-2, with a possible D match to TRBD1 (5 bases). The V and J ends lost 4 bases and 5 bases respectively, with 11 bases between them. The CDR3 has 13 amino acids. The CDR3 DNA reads TGTGCCAGCAGTTCACAGGTCGGATATGGCTACACCTTC. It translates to CASSSQVGYGYTF.

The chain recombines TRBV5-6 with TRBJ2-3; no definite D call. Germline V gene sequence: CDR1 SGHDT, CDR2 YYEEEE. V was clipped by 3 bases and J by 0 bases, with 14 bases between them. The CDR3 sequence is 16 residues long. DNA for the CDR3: TGTGCCAGCAGCTCCGTTGACACCTATAGCACAGATACGCAGTATTTT. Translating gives CASSSVDTYSTDTQYF.

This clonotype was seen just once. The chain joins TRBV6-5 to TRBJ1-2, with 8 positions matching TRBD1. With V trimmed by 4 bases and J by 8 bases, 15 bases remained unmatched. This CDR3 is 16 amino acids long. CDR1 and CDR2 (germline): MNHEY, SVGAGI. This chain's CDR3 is CASSSLWTGHSGGYTF. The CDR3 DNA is TGTGCCAGCAGTTCATTGTGGACAGGGCATTCGGGCGGCTACACCTTC.

CDR3 nucleotides: TGTGCCAGCAGGACAGGGGTAGGGAACACTGAAGCTTTCTTT. Its translation is CASRTGVGNTEAFF. This chain connects TRBV12-3 or TRBV12-4 to TRBJ1-1, with 8 nucleotides matching TRBD1. CDR3 size: 14 residues. Trimming cost V 6 bases and J 1 base; bases outside gene matches: 4.

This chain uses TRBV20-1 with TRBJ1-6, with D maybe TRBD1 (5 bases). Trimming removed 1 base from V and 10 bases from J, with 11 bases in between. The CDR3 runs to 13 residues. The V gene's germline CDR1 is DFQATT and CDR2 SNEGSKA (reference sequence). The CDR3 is CSARASGSSPLHF. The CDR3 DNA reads TGCAGTGCTAGAGCATCAGGGAGCTCACCCCTCCACTTT.

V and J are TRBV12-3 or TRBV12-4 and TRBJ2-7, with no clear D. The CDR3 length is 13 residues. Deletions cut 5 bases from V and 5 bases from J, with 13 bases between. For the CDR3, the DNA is TGTGCCAGCAGTCCTACCCCGGTCGACGAGCAGTACTTC. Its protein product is CASSPTPVDEQYF.

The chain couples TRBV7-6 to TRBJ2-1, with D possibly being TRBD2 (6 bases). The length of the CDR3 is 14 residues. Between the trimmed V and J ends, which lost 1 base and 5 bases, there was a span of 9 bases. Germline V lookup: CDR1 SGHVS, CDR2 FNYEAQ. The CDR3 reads CASSLDGGDNEQFF. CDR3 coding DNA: TGTGCCAGCAGCTTAGATGGCGGGGACAATGAGCAGTTCTTC.

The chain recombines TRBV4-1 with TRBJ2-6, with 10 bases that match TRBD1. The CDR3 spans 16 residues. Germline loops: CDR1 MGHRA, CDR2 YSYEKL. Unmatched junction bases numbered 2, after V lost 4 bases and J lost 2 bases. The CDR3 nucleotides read TGCGCCAGCAGCCGGACAGGGGGGCCTGGGGCCAACGTCCTGACTTTC. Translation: CASSRTGGPGANVLTF.

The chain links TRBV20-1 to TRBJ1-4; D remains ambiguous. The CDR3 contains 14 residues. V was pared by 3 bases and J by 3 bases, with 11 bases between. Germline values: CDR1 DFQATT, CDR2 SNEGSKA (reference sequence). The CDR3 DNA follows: TGCAGTGCTAGCTCACTCTCGGCTAATGAAAAACTGTTTTTT. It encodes CSASSLSANEKLFF.

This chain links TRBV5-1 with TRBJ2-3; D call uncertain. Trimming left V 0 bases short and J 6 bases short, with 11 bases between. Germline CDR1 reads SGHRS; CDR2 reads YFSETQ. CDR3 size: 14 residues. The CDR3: CASSLEVSVDTQYF. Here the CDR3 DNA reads TGCGCCAGCAGCTTGGAGGTCTCAGTGGATACGCAGTATTTT. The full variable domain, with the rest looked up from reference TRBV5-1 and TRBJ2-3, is KAGVTQTPRYLIKTRGQQVTLSCSPISGHRSVSWYQQTPGQGLQFLFEYFSETQRNKGNFPGRFSGRQFSNSRSEMNVSTLELGDSALYLCASSLEVSVDTQYFGPGTRLTVL.

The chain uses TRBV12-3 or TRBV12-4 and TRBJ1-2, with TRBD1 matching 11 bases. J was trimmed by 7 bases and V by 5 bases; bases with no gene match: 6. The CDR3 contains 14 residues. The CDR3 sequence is CASSRGQGVIGYTF. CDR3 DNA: TGTGCCAGCAGTAGGGGACAGGGGGTCATTGGCTACACCTTC.

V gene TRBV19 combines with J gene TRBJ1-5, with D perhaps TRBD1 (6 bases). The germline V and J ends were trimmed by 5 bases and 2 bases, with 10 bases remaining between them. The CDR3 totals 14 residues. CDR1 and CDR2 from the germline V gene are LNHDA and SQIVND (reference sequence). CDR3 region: CASSAGHGNQPQHF. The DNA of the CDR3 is TGTGCCAGTAGTGCGGGACATGGCAATCAGCCCCAGCATTTT.

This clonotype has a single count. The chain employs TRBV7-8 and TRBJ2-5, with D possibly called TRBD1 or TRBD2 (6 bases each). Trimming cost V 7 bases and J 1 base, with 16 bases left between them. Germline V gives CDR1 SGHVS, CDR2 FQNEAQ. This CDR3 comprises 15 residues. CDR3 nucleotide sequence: TGTGCCAGCAACAACAGGGAGGTGCCCCAAGAGACCCAGTACTTC. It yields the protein CASNNREVPQETQYF. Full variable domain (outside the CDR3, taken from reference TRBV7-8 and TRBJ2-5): GAGVSQSPRYKVAKRGQDVALRCDPISGHVSLFWYQQALGQGPEFLTYFQNEAQLDKSGLPSDRFFAERPEGSVSTLKIQRTQQEDSAVYLCASNNREVPQETQYFGPGTRLLVL.

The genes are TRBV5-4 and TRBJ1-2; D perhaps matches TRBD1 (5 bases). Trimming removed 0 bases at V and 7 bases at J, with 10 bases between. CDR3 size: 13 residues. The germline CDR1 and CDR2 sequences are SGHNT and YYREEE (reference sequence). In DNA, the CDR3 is TGTGCCAGCAGCTTGGTCAGGGTTCGTGGCTACACCTTC. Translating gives CASSLVRVRGYTF.

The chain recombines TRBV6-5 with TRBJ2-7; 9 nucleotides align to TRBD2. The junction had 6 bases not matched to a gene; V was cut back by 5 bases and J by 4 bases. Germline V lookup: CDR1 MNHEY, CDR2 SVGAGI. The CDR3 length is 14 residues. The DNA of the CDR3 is TGTGCCAGCAGTCAGGCGGGGGGGAAATACGAGCAGTACTTC. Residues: CASSQAGGKYEQYF.

The CDR3 sequence is CASSLTSSTDTQYF. For the CDR3, the DNA is TGTGCCAGCAGCCTGACTAGCAGCACAGATACGCAGTATTTT. The chain uses TRBV7-8 and TRBJ2-3, with TRBD2 matching over 7 bases. Germline CDR1 and CDR2: SGHVS and FQNEAQ. The CDR3 runs 14 residues. V gave up 5 bases and J gave up 0 bases; unmatched junction bases: 2.

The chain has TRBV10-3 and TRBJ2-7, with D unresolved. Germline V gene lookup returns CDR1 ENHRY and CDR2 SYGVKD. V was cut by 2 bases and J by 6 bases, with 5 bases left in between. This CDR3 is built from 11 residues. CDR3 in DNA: TGTGCCATCAGTGAGGTGGGCGAGCAGTACTTC. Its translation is CAISEVGEQYF.

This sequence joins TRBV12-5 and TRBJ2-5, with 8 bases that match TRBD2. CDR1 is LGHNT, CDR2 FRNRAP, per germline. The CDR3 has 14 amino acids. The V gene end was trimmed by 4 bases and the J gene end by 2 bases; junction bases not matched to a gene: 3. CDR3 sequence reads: CASGSGGGQETQYF. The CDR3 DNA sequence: TGTGCTAGTGGTTCGGGGGGGGGACAAGAGACCCAGTACTTC.

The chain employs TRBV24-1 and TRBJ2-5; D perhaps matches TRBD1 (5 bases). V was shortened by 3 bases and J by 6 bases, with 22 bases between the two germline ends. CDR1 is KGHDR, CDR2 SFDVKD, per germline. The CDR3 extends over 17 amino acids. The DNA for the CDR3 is TGTGCCACCAGTGATCCACGACAGCCCAATATCCTCAAGACCCAGTACTTC. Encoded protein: CATSDPRQPNILKTQYF.

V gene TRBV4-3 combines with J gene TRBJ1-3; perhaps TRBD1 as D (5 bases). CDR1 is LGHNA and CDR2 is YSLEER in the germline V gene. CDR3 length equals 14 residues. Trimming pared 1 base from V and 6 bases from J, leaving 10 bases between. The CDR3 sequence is CASSQGGLENTIYF. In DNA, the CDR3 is TGCGCCAGCAGCCAAGGGGGCCTGGAAAACACCATATATTTT.

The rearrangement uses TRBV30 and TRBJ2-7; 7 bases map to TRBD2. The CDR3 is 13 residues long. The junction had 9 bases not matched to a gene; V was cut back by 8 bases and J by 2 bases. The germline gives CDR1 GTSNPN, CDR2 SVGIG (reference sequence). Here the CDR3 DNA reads TGTGCCGGGATTTCGGGGGGAACCTACGAGCAGTACTTC. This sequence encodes CAGISGGTYEQYF. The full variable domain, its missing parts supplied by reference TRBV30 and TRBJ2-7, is SQTIHQWPATLVQPVGSPLSLECTVEGTSNPNLYWYRQAAGRGLQLLFYSVGIGQISSEVPQNLSASRPQDRQFILSSKKLLLSDSGFYLCAGISGGTYEQYFGPGTRLTVT.